This T cell receptor (beta chain) was found in a study of blood T cells in healthy people across ages. Looking at the study overall: Per two T cells, template switching captured roughly one barcoded beta molecule. Study conclusions and caveats: TCR beta diversity was tightly associated with the proportion of naive T cells.

A J-beta primer mix and a sample-barcoded 5' primer were used in a second PCR of about 7 to 12 cycles. Individual samples furnished no less than 2.5 million CDR3-containing paired-end reads apiece. Each CDR3 protein is one row after TCRdb ran MiXCR on the 5' RACE reads. The repertoire holds 800,000 to 1,000,000 distinct CDR3 sequences, with around 49% as singletons. The sample holds many counts of this clonotype. The antigen remains unidentified. This CDR3 has 14 residues. The V gene lost 2 bases and the J gene lost 3 bases, with 11 bases spanning the gap. The sequenced sample consisted of blood. This receptor was identified in a man aged 30 to 39 in good health. The V gene is TRBV12-3 or TRBV12-4, the J gene TRBJ2-7, with D possibly TRBD2 on 6 matching bases. This CDR3 is CASSLSGLIYEQYF. DNA of the CDR3: TGTGCCAGCAGTTTATCGGGACTGATCTACGAGCAGTACTTC.